The rows below give T cell receptor beta chains drawn from one sample of a study of cytomegalovirus exposure and HLA in healthy donors. TCRdb's table, derived via immunoSEQ multiplex PCR, lists solely in-frame clones and lacks some. The sample includes some 110,000 clones, around 79% of them seen just once. The specimen was PBMCs. The receptors here all came from a man aged 55 to 70 in good health and CMV-seropositive. CDR3s include the opening cysteine and the closing phenylalanine or tryptophan. Fields, in order: V gene, J gene, D gene, clone size, CDR3 protein, CDR3 DNA. A D gene is named only where the DNA matches it firmly. Size values are once, few and many counts, or a class for expanded clones, and some rows have none.

>TRBV6-6|TRBJ2-7|TRBD1|-
CASRLTGTSYEQYF
TGTGCCAGCAGGTTGACAGGGACCTCCTACGAGCAGTACTTC
>TRBV28|TRBJ1-2|-|-
CASSLEGYGYTF
TGTGCCAGCAGTTTAGAGGGCTATGGCTACACCTTC
>TRBV10-3|TRBJ2-5|TRBD1|-
CAIRVTGKETQYF
TGTGCCATCAGGGTGACAGGGAAAGAGACCCAGTACTTC
>TRBV7-2|TRBJ2-1|-|once
CASSTTLTGEGYNEQFF
TGTGCCAGCAGCACAACCTTGACAGGGGAGGGATACAATGAGCAGTTCTTC
>TRBV19|TRBJ2-1|-|-
CASSIIGGQNEQFF
TGTGCCAGTAGTATAATTGGCGGTCAAAATGAGCAGTTCTTC
>TRBV7-2|TRBJ2-1|-|-
CASSRPGSYNEQFF
TGTGCCTCCTCAAGGCCGGGGTCCTACAATGAGCAGTTCTTC
>TRBV5-1|TRBJ2-5|TRBD2|-
CASSWPAGVRQEAQYF
TGCGCCAGCAGCTGGCCCGCGGGGGTACGCCAAGAGGCCCAGTACTTC
>TRBV21-1|TRBJ1-5|-|once
CASSKASEGRQQLYSNQPQHF
TGTGCCAGCAGCAAAGCGAGTGAAGGGCGACAGCAGCTATATAGCAATCAGCCCCAGCATTTT
>TRBV5-1|TRBJ2-3|TRBD2|-
CASLLAGASDTQYF
TGCGCCAGTCTCTTAGCGGGGGCGTCAGATACGCAGTATTTT
>TRBV18|TRBJ1-5|TRBD1|-
CASSPPGEGGDQPQHF
TGTGCCAGCTCACCACCGGGCGAAGGGGGCGATCAGCCCCAGCATTTT
>TRBV2|TRBJ1-5|-|-
CASSYGLVNSNQPQHF
TGTGCCAGCAGTTACGGACTCGTCAATAGCAATCAGCCCCAGCATTTT